A selection of T cell receptor beta chains follows, all from one sample in a study of T cell responses to AZD1222 COVID-19 vaccine. Using immunoSEQ multiplex PCR, the repertoire was profiled, and TCRdb retains in-frame clones only, with some absent. Here the sample spans roughly 120,000 clones, 75% to 90% being singletons. The source was peripheral blood, collected on day 0 of AZD1222 vaccination. Source of these receptors: an adult in good health. Both conserved end residues are part of each CDR3. The D gene is left open where the match is weak. Not all rows give a size; the values are once, few, many and, for expanded clones, a class.

j_call v_call d_call clone_size cdr3_aa cdr3_nt
TRBJ2-7 TRBV3-1/TRBV3-2 . . CASSQDRYEQYF TGTGCCAGCAGCCAAGATAGGTACGAGCAGTACTTC
TRBJ2-1 TRBV7-2 . . CASSLEFARTFFHEQFF TGTGCCAGCAGCTTGGAGTTCGCTCGGACTTTTTTCCATGAGCAGTTCTTC
TRBJ2-1 TRBV7-3 . . CASSLMQGSWNEQFF TGTGCCAGCAGCTTAATGCAGGGGTCATGGAATGAGCAGTTCTTC
TRBJ1-2 TRBV28 . . CASNSEGLGRKYGYTF TGTGCCAGCAATAGCGAGGGTTTAGGAAGGAAATATGGCTACACCTTC
TRBJ2-2 TRBV7-2 TRBD1 . CASSFDRVNTGELFF TGTGCCAGCAGCTTCGACAGGGTTAACACCGGGGAGCTGTTTTTT
TRBJ2-6 TRBV7-2 . . CAGESNSLANVLTF TGTGCCGGGGAGAGTAACTCTCTGGCCAACGTCCTGACTTTC
TRBJ1-2 TRBV6-5 . . CASSSFQYGGYTF TGTGCCAGCAGTTCCTTTCAATATGGCGGCTACACCTTC
TRBJ1-1 TRBV28 TRBD1 . CASTQGGVKNTEAFF TGTGCCAGCACGCAGGGGGGAGTGAAGAACACTGAAGCTTTCTTT
TRBJ1-2 TRBV28 TRBD1 . CASTTGTALNYGYTF TGTGCCAGCACAACCGGGACAGCTTTGAACTATGGCTACACCTTC
TRBJ2-4 TRBV27 TRBD1 . CASSFGTGRNIQYF TGTGCCAGCAGTTTCGGGACAGGGAGGAACATTCAGTACTTC
TRBJ2-1 TRBV5-4 . few CASSFVAGPYNEQFF TGTGCCAGCAGCTTCGTTGCAGGGCCCTACAATGAGCAGTTCTTC
TRBJ2-5 TRBV25-1 TRBD2 . CASSVVAGETQYF TGTGCCAGCAGTGTAGTAGCGGGGGAGACCCAGTACTTC
TRBJ2-3 TRBV19 TRBD1 few CASTPIDRGATQYF TGTGCCAGTACCCCGATTGACAGGGGGGCTACGCAGTATTTT
TRBJ2-5 TRBV27 . . CASSLSEPQETQYF TGTGCCAGCAGTTTATCTGAACCCCAAGAGACCCAGTACTTC
TRBJ2-7 TRBV7-9 . . CASTQQGYEQYF TGTGCCAGCACGCAACAGGGCTACGAGCAGTACTTC
TRBJ1-2 TRBV3-1/TRBV3-2 . . CASSQPDRGNGYTF TGTGCCAGCAGCCAACCTGACAGAGGCAATGGCTACACCTTC
TRBJ1-3 TRBV4-2 . . CASSQDSDSSGNTIYF TGTGCCAGCAGCCAAGATTCGGACAGCTCTGGAAACACCATATATTTT
TRBJ2-6 TRBV7-3 . . CASSPTGANVLTF TGTGCCAGCAGTCCTACTGGGGCCAACGTCCTGACTTTC
TRBJ2-2 TRBV7-3 TRBD2 . CASSGSGTTGELFF TGTGCCAGCAGCGGTAGCGGGACCACCGGGGAGCTGTTTTTT
TRBJ1-6 TRBV11-2 TRBD1 . CASSHPIRQGNNSPLHF TGTGCCAGCAGCCACCCCATCCGACAGGGAAATAATTCACCCCTCCACTTT
TRBJ2-7 TRBV5-8 . . CASSLNRVNEQYF TGTGCCAGCAGCTTAAACCGTGTTAACGAGCAGTACTTC
TRBJ1-5 TRBV6-6 . . CASSLGRVRTGGRLQPQHF TGTGCCAGCAGTCTAGGTAGGGTCCGGACTGGGGGCCGGTTACAGCCCCAGCATTTT
TRBJ1-2 TRBV24-1 . . CATSEDHLGGYTF TGTGCCACCAGTGAGGATCATCTCGGGGGCTACACCTTC
TRBJ2-2 TRBV7-3 TRBD1 . CASSLGTANTGELFF TGTGCCAGCAGCTTAGGGACAGCAAACACCGGGGAGCTGTTTTTT
TRBJ2-2 TRBV3-1/TRBV3-2 TRBD1 . CASSQVRQGTGELFF TGTGCCAGCAGCCAAGTGCGACAGGGCACCGGGGAGCTGTTTTTT
TRBJ1-5 TRBV27 . once CASRAPYSNQPQHF TGTGCCAGCAGGGCACCTTATAGCAATCAGCCCCAGCATTTT
TRBJ1-5 TRBV30 . . CAWSVQGNQPQHF TGTGCCTGGAGTGTACAGGGCAATCAGCCCCAGCATTTT
TRBJ1-2 TRBV29-1 TRBD1 . CSVEGTGKGYGYTF TGCAGCGTGGAAGGGACAGGGAAGGGCTATGGCTACACCTTC
TRBJ2-1 TRBV24-1 TRBD1 . CATSDLGQGVNEQFF TGTGCCACCAGTGACTTGGGACAGGGGGTAAATGAGCAGTTCTTC
TRBJ2-1 TRBV27 TRBD2 . CATVALAGAGNEQFF TGTGCCACCGTCGCCCTAGCGGGAGCCGGCAATGAGCAGTTCTTC
TRBJ1-1 TRBV15 TRBD1 . CATSPRTGFDTEAFF TGTGCCACCAGCCCCCGGACAGGGTTTGACACTGAAGCTTTCTTT
TRBJ1-1 TRBV5-1 TRBD1 . CASSFTGGNTEAFF TGCGCCAGCAGCTTTACAGGGGGGAACACTGAAGCTTTCTTT
TRBJ1-3 TRBV3-1/TRBV3-2 . . CASSPGNLGNTIYF TGTGCCAGCAGCCCGGGGAATTTAGGAAACACCATATATTTT
TRBJ2-3 TRBV5-1 TRBD2 . CASSVGTSGGAWDTQYF TGCGCCAGCAGCGTCGGGACTAGCGGGGGGGCCTGGGATACGCAGTATTTT
TRBJ1-5 TRBV24-1 TRBD1 once CATSEGTANDQPQHF TGTGCCACCAGTGAGGGGACAGCAAACGATCAGCCCCAGCATTTT
TRBJ1-1 TRBV2 . . CASSEWQLNTEAFF TGTGCCAGCAGTGAATGGCAGTTGAACACTGAAGCTTTCTTT
TRBJ2-5 TRBV10-3 TRBD2 . CAIGTSGGTQETQYF TGTGCCATAGGGACTAGCGGGGGAACACAAGAGACCCAGTACTTC
TRBJ1-3 TRBV5-8 TRBD1 . CASSFRDRVANTIYF TGTGCCAGCAGCTTCCGGGACAGGGTTGCAAACACCATATATTTT
TRBJ1-3 TRBV6-1 . . CASSELRASSGNTIYF TGTGCCAGCAGTGAACTGAGGGCTTCCTCTGGAAACACCATATATTTT
TRBJ2-7 TRBV18 TRBD1 few CASSPPWGTGAYEQYF TGTGCCAGCTCACCACCGTGGGGGACAGGGGCCTACGAGCAGTACTTC